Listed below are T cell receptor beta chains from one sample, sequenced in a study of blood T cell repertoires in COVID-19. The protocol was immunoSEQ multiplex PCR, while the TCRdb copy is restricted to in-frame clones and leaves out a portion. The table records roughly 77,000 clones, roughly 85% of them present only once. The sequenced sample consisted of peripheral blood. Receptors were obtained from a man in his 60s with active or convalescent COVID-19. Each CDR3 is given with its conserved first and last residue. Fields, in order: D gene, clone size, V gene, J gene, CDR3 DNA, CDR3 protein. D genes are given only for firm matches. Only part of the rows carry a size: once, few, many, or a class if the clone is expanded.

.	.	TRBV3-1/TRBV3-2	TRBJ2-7	TGTGCCAGCAGCCAACAGACCCTTATAGCGGAGCAGTACTTC	CASSQQTLIAEQYF
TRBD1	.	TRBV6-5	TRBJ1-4	TGTGCCAGCAGTTCCGGGACAGGGGGATATGAAAAACTGTTTTTT	CASSSGTGGYEKLFF
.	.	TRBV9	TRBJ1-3	TGTGCCAGCAGCGTAGCTCCGAGCTCTGGAAACACCATATATTTT	CASSVAPSSGNTIYF
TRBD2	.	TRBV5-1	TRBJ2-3	TGCGCCAGCAGCTTGGCGGCGGGAGCAGATACGCAGTATTTT	CASSLAAGADTQYF
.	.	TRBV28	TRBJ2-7	TGTGCCAGCAGGACTCGAAGGGACTCGCAGTACTTC	CASRTRRDSQYF
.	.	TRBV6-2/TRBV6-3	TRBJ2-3	TGTGCCAGCACCCCCCGGACTAGCACAGATACGCAGTATTTT	CASTPRTSTDTQYF
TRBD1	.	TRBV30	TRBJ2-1	TGTGCCTGGAGTCTAGGACAGGCACGCTCCTACAATGAGCAGTTCTTC	CAWSLGQARSYNEQFF
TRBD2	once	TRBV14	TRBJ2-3	TGTGCCAGCAGCCAAGATCTAGCGGGGGATACGCAGTATTTT	CASSQDLAGDTQYF
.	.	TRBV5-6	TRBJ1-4	TGTGCCAGCAGCTTTCGAGGCGCCGAAAAACTGTTTTTT	CASSFRGAEKLFF
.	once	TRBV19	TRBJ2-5	TGTGCCAGTAGTTTGCGAGAGACCCAGTACTTC	CASSLRETQYF
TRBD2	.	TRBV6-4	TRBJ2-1	TGTGCCAGCAGTGAGACTAGCGGGCCGGGGCAGTTCTTC	CASSETSGPGQFF
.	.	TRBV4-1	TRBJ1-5	TGCGCCAGCAGCCAAGCCTCCCTTTATAGCAATCAGCCCCAGCATTTT	CASSQASLYSNQPQHF
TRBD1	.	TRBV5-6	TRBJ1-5	TGTGCCAGCAGTCAGGGGGATCAGCCCCAGCATTTT	CASSQGDQPQHF
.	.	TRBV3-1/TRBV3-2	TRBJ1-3	TGTGCCAGCAGCTCGGGTGTGTCTGGAAACACCATATATTTT	CASSSGVSGNTIYF